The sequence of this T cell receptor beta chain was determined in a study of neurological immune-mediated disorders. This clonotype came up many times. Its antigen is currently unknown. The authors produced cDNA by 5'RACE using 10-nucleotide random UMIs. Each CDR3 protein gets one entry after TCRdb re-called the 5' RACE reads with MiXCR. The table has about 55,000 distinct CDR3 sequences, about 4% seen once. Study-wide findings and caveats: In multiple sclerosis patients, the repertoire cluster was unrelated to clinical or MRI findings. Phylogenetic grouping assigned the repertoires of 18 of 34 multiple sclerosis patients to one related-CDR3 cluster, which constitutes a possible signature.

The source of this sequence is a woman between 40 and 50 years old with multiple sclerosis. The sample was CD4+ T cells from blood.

The CDR3 nucleotides are TGCGCCAGCAGCCGCGGGACGTCGCGGGTCCCCTCCTACGAGCAGTACTTC. This sequence encodes CASSRGTSRVPSYEQYF. The chain uses TRBV4-1 and TRBJ2-7, with D possibly matching TRBD2 (6 bases). Germline CDR1 reads MGHRA; CDR2 reads YSYEKL. The V gene lost 4 bases and the J gene lost 0 bases, with 19 bases spanning the gap. The CDR3 is 17 residues long.